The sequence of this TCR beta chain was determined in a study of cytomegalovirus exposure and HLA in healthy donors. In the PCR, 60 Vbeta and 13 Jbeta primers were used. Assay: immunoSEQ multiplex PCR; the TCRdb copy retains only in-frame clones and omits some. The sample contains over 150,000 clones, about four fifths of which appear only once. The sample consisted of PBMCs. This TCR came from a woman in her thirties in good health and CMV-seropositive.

CDR3 DNA: TGTGCCAGCTCAAGACAGTACCAAGAGACCCAGTACTTC. Its protein product is CASSRQYQETQYF. V gene TRBV2 combines with J gene TRBJ2-5, with D tentatively TRBD1 (5 bases). CDR3 size: 13 residues. V was shortened by 8 bases and J by 0 bases, with 10 bases between the two germline ends. Germline V gene sequence: CDR1 SNHLY, CDR2 FYNNEI.